This T cell receptor (beta chain) was sequenced during a study of control samples from healthy donors and cancer patients. The table came from immunoSEQ multiplex PCR; TCRdb's copy has only in-frame clones and leaves some out. The data show 150,000 or so clones, 93% seen once. The CDR3 has 13 amino acids. Germline V gene lookup returns CDR1 SQVTM and CDR2 ANQGSEA. V dropped 6 bases and J dropped 6; count of bases not matched to a gene: 7. The specimen sequenced was blood. This receptor was identified in a man younger than 30 in good health. The chain couples TRBV29-1 to TRBJ2-3; 9 bases match TRBD2. As DNA, the CDR3 is TGCAGCGTCGGAATAGCGGGAGAGGATACGCAGTATTTT. Protein sequence: CSVGIAGEDTQYF.